This T cell receptor beta chain was sequenced in a study of T cells in Graves' hyperthyroidism and ophthalmopathy. RNA transcripts provided the source from which TCR beta CDR3 regions were amplified. HTBI primers were the set used in a first-round RT-PCR of the TCR CDR3. Via MiXCR, TCRdb re-called the multiplex PCR reads, giving one row per CDR3 protein. Of approximately 640,000 distinct CDR3 sequences in the sample, about 45% are singletons; the top ten hold approximately 7.2%. Trimming took 1 base from V and 1 from J, leaving 10 bases between them. CDR3 length equals 15 residues. Germline V gives CDR1 SEHNR, CDR2 FQNEAQ (reference sequence). The sample holds many counts of this clonotype.

The sample was peripheral blood or thyroid tissue (not recorded which). This chain links TRBV7-9 with TRBJ2-5, with D perhaps matching TRBD2 (6 bases). The clonotype was recovered from an adult man with Graves' disease, either hyperthyroidism or ophthalmopathy (not recorded which). CDR3 sequence (DNA): TGTGCCAGCAGCTTAGGTCTAGCGTTCCAAGAGACCCAGTACTTC. This gives the protein CASSLGLAFQETQYF.